The 20 T cell receptor beta chains given below trace back to one sample, sequenced in a study of T cells in Graves' hyperthyroidism and ophthalmopathy (dated by TCRdb to the late 2010s). The library was prepared using multiplex PCR. The sequencing machine was an Illumina HiSeq 2000. Amplification of TCR beta CDR3 regions was carried out from RNA transcripts. The TCR CDR3 was subjected to a first round of RT-PCR using the HTBI primer set and the Qiagen OneStep RT-PCR kit. TCRdb reanalyzed the raw reads on its own, using fastp at Q25 for trimming and MiXCR for clone calling, and kept in-frame beta chains. Entries are consolidated by CDR3 protein sequence, retaining the most common genes and DNA. This sample holds around 400,000 distinct CDR3 sequences; around 13% were observed only once. Around a tenth of the sample belongs to the ten largest clones. The source material was blood. These TCRs come from a woman aged 18-29 years with Graves' hyperthyroidism.

This clonotype was counted ten times or more. The chain links TRBV28 to TRBJ2-1; unclear D gene. Trimming removed 1 base from V and 9 bases from J, with 16 bases in between. Germline V gives CDR1 MDHEN, CDR2 SYDVKM. The CDR3 covers 15 residues. As DNA, the CDR3 is TGTGCCAGCAGTTTATTGGTACGTCTACGTGGTGAGCAGTTCTTC. Residues: CASSLLVRLRGEQFF.

This clonotype appeared many times. This sequence joins TRBV6-1 and TRBJ1-2; possibly TRBD1 for D (6 bases). Trimming removed 11 bases at V and 8 bases at J, with 18 bases between. CDR1 and CDR2 from the germline V gene are MNHNS and SASEGT. The CDR3 has 12 residues. The chain's CDR3 is CAALSGDEGYTF. The CDR3 DNA follows: TGTGCCGCGTTATCAGGGGACGAAGGCTACACCTTC.

This clonotype was picked up one time. A read error may explain this, as a much larger clone is one base away. The chain combines TRBV6-1 with TRBJ2-2, with D possibly called TRBD1 or TRBD2 (5 bases each). V lost 6 bases and J 4 bases, leaving 12 bases between the germline ends. CDR3 length equals 14 residues. In germline, CDR1 is MNHNS, CDR2 SASEGT. The chain's CDR3 is CASSHGTVTGELFF. The CDR3 bases are TGTGCCAGCAGCCACGGGACGGTCACCGGGGAGCTGTTTTTT.

J is TRBJ1-6 and V is TRBV13; no firm D call. With 5 bases removed from V and 0 bases from J, the gap between germline ends came to 17 bases. The germline V gene has CDR1 PRHDT and CDR2 FYEKMQ (reference sequence). The CDR3 totals 18 residues. The CDR3 DNA is TGTGCCAGCAGCCATAGGACCGCTTCGAGCTCCTATAATTCACCCCTCCACTTT. This gives the protein CASSHRTASSSYNSPLHF. The full variable domain, its missing parts supplied by reference TRBV13 and TRBJ1-6, is AAGVIQSPRHLIKEKRETATLKCYPIPRHDTVYWYQQGPGQDPQFLISFYEKMQSDKGSIPDRFSAQQFSDYHSELNMSSLELGDSALYFCASSHRTASSSYNSPLHFGNGTRLTVT.

This clonotype was seen at least ten times. The chain couples TRBV30 to TRBJ2-1; the match to TRBD2 covers 9 bases. This CDR3 is built from 17 residues. Unmatched junction bases numbered 15, after V lost 5 bases and J lost 4 bases. Germline CDR1 and CDR2: GTSNPN and SVGIG (reference sequence). The DNA for the CDR3 is TGTGCCTGGTTACCACGTGGAGTAGCGGGAGATTACAATGAGCAGTTCTTC. This translates into CAWLPRGVAGDYNEQFF. The full variable domain, its missing parts supplied by reference TRBV30 and TRBJ2-1, is SQTIHQWPATLVQPVGSPLSLECTVEGTSNPNLYWYRQAAGRGLQLLFYSVGIGQISSEVPQNLSASRPQDRQFILSSKKLLLSDSGFYLCAWLPRGVAGDYNEQFFGPGTRLTVL.

This clonotype showed up many times. The rearrangement uses TRBV5-1 and TRBJ1-1; D possibly corresponds to TRBD1 (5 bases). The CDR3 totals 14 residues. Germline V gives CDR1 SGHRS, CDR2 YFSETQ. The V gene lost 3 bases and the J gene lost 6 bases, with 15 bases spanning the gap. Here the CDR3 reads CASSSGPWGSEAFF. CDR3 DNA sequence: TGCGCCAGCAGCTCGGGACCCTGGGGTTCTGAAGCTTTCTTT.

As regards this clonotype: This clone may be a read error of a much larger clone one base away. The gene calls are TRBV27 and TRBJ1-1; D not certain. In germline, CDR1 is MNHEY, CDR2 SMNVEV (reference sequence). CDR3 length equals 13 residues. CDR3 sequence: CATSFLDSTEAFF. As DNA, the CDR3 is TGTGCCACCAGTTTCTTGGATTCCACTGAAGCTTTCTTT.

This clonotype was found many times. The chain uses TRBV28 and TRBJ1-5, with D perhaps matching TRBD1 (6 bases). Germline V gene sequence: CDR1 MDHEN, CDR2 SYDVKM. Trimming took off 8 bases at V and 5 bases at J, with 16 bases between the two ends. The CDR3 totals 14 residues. Here the CDR3 DNA reads TGTGCCAGCGGGGGACACAGGGCGGATCAGCCCCAGCATTTT. It translates to CASGGHRADQPQHF.

This clonotype occurred many times. The chain links TRBV2 to TRBJ2-7; D possibly uses TRBD1 or TRBD2 (7 bases each). V shed 2 bases and J shed 6 bases, with 11 bases lying between them. The CDR3 consists of 13 residues. CDR1 is SNHLY, CDR2 FYNNEI, per germline. The CDR3 reads CASSEQGEGEQYF. CDR3 nucleotides: TGTGCCAGCAGTGAACAGGGGGAGGGCGAGCAGTACTTC.

The chain recombines TRBV19 with TRBJ2-2, with TRBD1 matching over 11 bases. V shed 6 bases and J 1 base; nucleotides not matched to a gene: 4. The germline CDR1 and CDR2 sequences are LNHDA and SQIVND (reference sequence). CDR3 size: 16 residues. CDR3 loop: CASRDRGRKNTGELFF. Written as DNA, the CDR3 is TGTGCCAGTAGGGACAGGGGGCGAAAGAACACCGGGGAGCTGTTTTTT.

This clonotype was counted ten times or more. The rearrangement joins TRBV20-1 to TRBJ2-3, with no clear D. V lost 0 bases and J 1 base, leaving 8 bases between the germline ends. The CDR3 extends over 14 amino acids. Germline-derived CDR1 and CDR2 are DFQATT and SNEGSKA (reference sequence). CDR3: CSARDFGGTDTQYF. The CDR3 DNA sequence: TGCAGTGCTAGAGATTTTGGAGGCACAGATACGCAGTATTTT.

The sample holds many counts of this clonotype. The chain couples TRBV7-2 to TRBJ2-2; D is perhaps TRBD1 or TRBD2 (5 bases each). There are 16 residues in the CDR3. V lost 1 base and J 3 bases, leaving 12 bases between the germline ends. CDR1 is SGHTA, CDR2 FQGNSA, per germline. Here the CDR3 reads CASSLDLGTHTGELFF. The CDR3 nucleotides read TGTGCCAGCAGCTTAGATCTCGGGACCCACACCGGGGAGCTGTTTTTT.

This clonotype came up many times. The chain is built from TRBV29-1 and TRBJ1-4; 9 bases fit TRBD1. Germline CDR1 SQVTM, CDR2 ANQGSEA. The ends lost 5 bases at V and 5 bases at J; junction bases unmatched: 6. The CDR3 consists of 14 residues. The CDR3, as DNA: TGCAGCGTTACGTCAGACAGGGGGAATGAAAAACTGTTTTTT. Translation gives CSVTSDRGNEKLFF.

This clonotype was counted many times. The chain recombines TRBV20-1 with TRBJ2-5; 7 nucleotides agree with TRBD2. Germline values: CDR1 DFQATT, CDR2 SNEGSKA (reference sequence). This CDR3 region has 12 residues. The V segment lost 6 bases and the J segment 1 base; nucleotides outside the gene matches: 2. In DNA form, the CDR3 reads TGCAGTGCCCGGACTAGCCAAGAGACCCAGTACTTC. This codes for CSARTSQETQYF.

This clonotype was counted ten times or more. The V gene is TRBV7-6, the J gene TRBJ2-7, with D maybe TRBD1 (6 bases). This CDR3 is 17 amino acids long. Germline-derived CDR1 and CDR2 are SGHVS and FNYEAQ. Trimming stripped 3 bases from V and 6 bases from J, with 24 bases between. CDR3 DNA sequence: TGTGCCAGCAGCTTTGAAACAGGGTCGTTAGCGATCTCCGAGCAGTACTTC. It codes for CASSFETGSLAISEQYF.

This clonotype was seen at least ten times. The chain is built from TRBV7-2 and TRBJ2-7, with 7 bases fitting TRBD2. Trimming at V came to 5 bases and at J to 4 bases, leaving 11 bases not matched to a gene. The CDR3 spans 15 residues. Germline CDR1 and CDR2: SGHTA and FQGNSA. The CDR3 bases are TGTGCCAGCAGCAAAAACGGGAGGTCGCGGTACGAGCAGTACTTC. It encodes CASSKNGRSRYEQYF.

This clonotype was found many times. The chain employs TRBV11-2 and TRBJ2-1; D may correspond to TRBD1 or TRBD2 (5 bases each). The CDR3 has 17 amino acids. The V gene lost 1 base and the J gene lost 0 bases, with 13 bases spanning the gap. Germline V CDR1 and CDR2: SGHAT, FQNNGV. The CDR3 region is CASSLGGAGNSYNEQFF. CDR3 coding DNA: TGTGCCAGCAGCTTAGGGGGAGCAGGGAACTCCTACAATGAGCAGTTCTTC.

This clonotype was seen at least ten times. CDR3 DNA sequence: TGCAGTGCTAACCGGGACGGGATAAATCAGCCCCAGCATTTT. Its translation: CSANRDGINQPQHF. V usage is TRBV20-1 and J usage is TRBJ1-5; maybe TRBD1 (5 bases). V lost 4 bases, J lost 4 bases, and 14 bases lay in between. Germline V gene sequence: CDR1 DFQATT, CDR2 SNEGSKA (reference sequence). This CDR3 region has 14 residues.

This clonotype was observed at least ten times. The chain carries TRBV12-3 or TRBV12-4 and TRBJ1-1; no clear D gene. The length of the CDR3 is 11 residues. V lost 6 bases and J lost 11, with 13 bases in between. The CDR3 loop reads CASRANSEAFF. CDR3 sequence (DNA): TGTGCCAGCAGAGCTAACAGTGAGGCTTTCTTT.

This clonotype was observed a few times. The J gene is TRBJ1-4, the V gene TRBV29-1; D might be TRBD1 (6 bases). Looked up from germline, CDR1 is SQVTM and CDR2 is ANQGSEA. CDR3 length: 14 residues. The germline V and J ends were trimmed by 0 bases and 6 bases, with 11 bases remaining between them. The chain's CDR3 is CSVEDGSGDEKLFF. As DNA, the CDR3 is TGCAGCGTTGAAGATGGGTCAGGGGATGAAAAACTGTTTTTT.